These T cell receptor beta chains were read from a single sample in a study of response to subunit inactivated influenza vaccine. TCRdb reprocessed the RT-PCR reads with MiXCR, giving one entry per CDR3 protein. The repertoire consists of hundreds of thousands of distinct CDR3 sequences, with around 20% occurring once and the leading ten covering about a tenth. The starting material was PBMCs from blood, obtained about 5 days after vaccination. These receptors were collected from a man aged 50-59 years who received an inactivated influenza vaccine. The CDR3 runs from the conserved cysteine through the conserved F or W. The D gene is left open where the match is weak. A row's size may be missing; if present it is once, few, many or a size class.

v_call: TRBV12-3/TRBV12-4
j_call: TRBJ1-1
d_call: -
clone_size: few
cdr3_nt: TGTGCCAGCAGTTTTGGGCAGACGAACACTGAAGCTTTCTTT
cdr3_aa: CASSFGQTNTEAFF

v_call: TRBV6-2/TRBV6-3
j_call: TRBJ1-1
d_call: TRBD1
clone_size: -
cdr3_nt: TGTGCCAGCAGCCCCTGGGGACAGGAGAACACTGAAGCTTTCTTT
cdr3_aa: CASSPWGQENTEAFF

v_call: TRBV15
j_call: TRBJ1-3
d_call: -
clone_size: few
cdr3_nt: TGTGCCACCAGCAGAGATCGGTACGGAGGGACCGAAAACACCATATATTTT
cdr3_aa: CATSRDRYGGTENTIYF

v_call: TRBV7-2
j_call: TRBJ2-5
d_call: TRBD2
clone_size: -
cdr3_nt: TGTGCCAGCAGCTTAGGTTCGGCGGGAGGCCAAGAGACCCAGTACTTC
cdr3_aa: CASSLGSAGGQETQYF

v_call: TRBV24-1
j_call: TRBJ2-7
d_call: -
clone_size: -
cdr3_nt: TGTGCCACCAGTGATGTGGGGGGCGAGGGCGAGCAGTACTTC
cdr3_aa: CATSDVGGEGEQYF

v_call: TRBV18
j_call: TRBJ1-1
d_call: TRBD1
clone_size: few
cdr3_nt: TGTGCCAGCTCACCCACAGGGGGCTTAACTGAAGCTTTCTTT
cdr3_aa: CASSPTGGLTEAFF

v_call: TRBV7-3
j_call: TRBJ2-3
d_call: -
clone_size: -
cdr3_nt: TGTGCCAGCAGCGCCCTGTCCGGAGATACGCAGTATTTT
cdr3_aa: CASSALSGDTQYF

v_call: TRBV4-2
j_call: TRBJ2-7
d_call: -
clone_size: few
cdr3_nt: TGTGCCAGCAGTCAAGACCCTAGCGTCTCCTACGAGCAGTACTTC
cdr3_aa: CASSQDPSVSYEQYF

v_call: TRBV5-5
j_call: TRBJ2-2
d_call: -
clone_size: -
cdr3_nt: TGTGCCAGCAGCCTTTGGGGCAACACCGGGGAGCTGTTTTTT
cdr3_aa: CASSLWGNTGELFF

v_call: TRBV20-1
j_call: TRBJ2-5
d_call: TRBD1
clone_size: few
cdr3_nt: TGCAGTGCCGAGGACAGGGTGGAGACCCAGTACTTC
cdr3_aa: CSAEDRVETQYF

v_call: TRBV5-1
j_call: TRBJ2-1
d_call: -
clone_size: -
cdr3_nt: TGCGCCAGCAGCTTGGTGACCGGCCTTGGCAATGAGCAGTTCTTC
cdr3_aa: CASSLVTGLGNEQFF

v_call: TRBV20-1
j_call: TRBJ2-3
d_call: -
clone_size: few
cdr3_nt: TGCAGTGCTAGCGGGAGCTTAGGGGTCACAGATACGCAGTATTTT
cdr3_aa: CSASGSLGVTDTQYF

v_call: TRBV7-9
j_call: TRBJ2-1
d_call: TRBD2
clone_size: many
cdr3_nt: TGTGCCAGCAGCCCGGGACTAGCGGTCTACAATGAGCAGTTCTTC
cdr3_aa: CASSPGLAVYNEQFF

v_call: TRBV27
j_call: TRBJ2-1
d_call: -
clone_size: -
cdr3_nt: TGTGCCAGCAGCATTAGCGCGAGCTCCTACAATGAGCAGTTCTTC
cdr3_aa: CASSISASSYNEQFF

v_call: TRBV4-3
j_call: TRBJ2-1
d_call: TRBD1
clone_size: few
cdr3_nt: TGCGCCAGCAGCCAGGATACTGCCGGGACAGGGGGGGACAATGAGCAGTTCTTC
cdr3_aa: CASSQDTAGTGGDNEQFF

v_call: TRBV28
j_call: TRBJ2-4
d_call: TRBD1
clone_size: many
cdr3_nt: TGTGCCAGCAGTTCCGGACAGGGACTGGCCAAAAACATTCAGTACTTC
cdr3_aa: CASSSGQGLAKNIQYF

v_call: TRBV5-6
j_call: TRBJ2-1
d_call: TRBD2
clone_size: -
cdr3_nt: TGTGCCAGCAGCCCATTCGGGGGGGGGCTTGGGAATGAGCAGTTCTTC
cdr3_aa: CASSPFGGGLGNEQFF

v_call: TRBV7-3
j_call: TRBJ2-3
d_call: -
clone_size: -
cdr3_nt: TGTGCCAGCAGCTTAGGAGGCTTAGCAGATACGCAGTATTTT
cdr3_aa: CASSLGGLADTQYF

v_call: TRBV7-9
j_call: TRBJ1-1
d_call: -
clone_size: -
cdr3_nt: TGTGCCAGCAGCTGGAGGGTAGCGAACACTGAAGCTTTCTTT
cdr3_aa: CASSWRVANTEAFF

v_call: TRBV7-2
j_call: TRBJ1-2
d_call: -
clone_size: few
cdr3_nt: TGTGCCAGCAGCGAACAGGGTCACGGCTACACCTTC
cdr3_aa: CASSEQGHGYTF

v_call: TRBV20-1
j_call: TRBJ1-4
d_call: -
clone_size: few
cdr3_nt: TGCAGTGCTAGACCGGCGGAATTTAATGAAAAACTGTTTTTT
cdr3_aa: CSARPAEFNEKLFF

v_call: TRBV6-4
j_call: TRBJ2-2
d_call: TRBD1
clone_size: -
cdr3_nt: TGTGCCAGCAGTCCCCGGGACAGGGGTTCATTGTCAGGCGAGAGAGTCAACACCGGGGAGCTGTTTTTT
cdr3_aa: CASSPRDRGSLSGERVNTGELFF

v_call: TRBV20-1
j_call: TRBJ2-3
d_call: -
clone_size: -
cdr3_nt: TGCAGTGCTAGAGGCTACCTCACAGATACGCAGTATTTT
cdr3_aa: CSARGYLTDTQYF

v_call: TRBV14
j_call: TRBJ2-1
d_call: -
clone_size: -
cdr3_nt: TGTGCCAGCAGCCAAGGTTGGGGCGAAAGCTATGAGCAGTTCTTC
cdr3_aa: CASSQGWGESYEQFF

v_call: TRBV7-2
j_call: TRBJ2-5
d_call: TRBD1
clone_size: -
cdr3_nt: TGTGCCAGCAGCTTAGCCCCCGGGACAGCTAAAGAGACCCAGTACTTC
cdr3_aa: CASSLAPGTAKETQYF

v_call: TRBV7-2
j_call: TRBJ2-5
d_call: -
clone_size: -
cdr3_nt: TGTGCCAGCAGCTCCGGACTTGCCATCGAGACCCAGTACTTC
cdr3_aa: CASSSGLAIETQYF

v_call: TRBV4-3
j_call: TRBJ1-2
d_call: -
clone_size: -
cdr3_nt: TGCGCCAGCAGCCAAGATTGGGCTGACAGGAATCGTTATGGCTACACCTTC
cdr3_aa: CASSQDWADRNRYGYTF

v_call: TRBV24-1
j_call: TRBJ1-1
d_call: TRBD1
clone_size: few
cdr3_nt: TGTGCCACCAGTGATTCGCCCGGGACAGGGGGAGCTTTCTTT
cdr3_aa: CATSDSPGTGGAFF

v_call: TRBV27
j_call: TRBJ2-7
d_call: TRBD1
clone_size: few
cdr3_nt: TGTGCCAGCAGTAGTGGGACAGGGGGCGTCTCCGAGCAGTACTTC
cdr3_aa: CASSSGTGGVSEQYF

v_call: TRBV20-1
j_call: TRBJ2-3
d_call: TRBD1
clone_size: -
cdr3_nt: TGCAGTGCTAGAGAGGGGACAGGGTTCCCAGATACGCAGTATTTT
cdr3_aa: CSAREGTGFPDTQYF

v_call: TRBV7-9
j_call: TRBJ1-2
d_call: -
clone_size: few
cdr3_nt: TGTGCCAGCAGCTTAGCGACTCTGGGCGGCGCATACTATGGCTACACCTTC
cdr3_aa: CASSLATLGGAYYGYTF

v_call: TRBV4-3
j_call: TRBJ2-1
d_call: -
clone_size: -
cdr3_nt: TGCGCCACCCCTTTGGTTAATGAGCAGTTCTTC
cdr3_aa: CATPLVNEQFF

v_call: TRBV27
j_call: TRBJ2-3
d_call: -
clone_size: few
cdr3_nt: TGTGCCAGCAGTTTGGGACAACATACGCAGTATTTT
cdr3_aa: CASSLGQHTQYF

v_call: TRBV5-1
j_call: TRBJ2-1
d_call: TRBD1
clone_size: many
cdr3_nt: TGCGCCAGCAGCTTGGCCGGGACAGGCTACAATGAGCAGTTCTTC
cdr3_aa: CASSLAGTGYNEQFF

v_call: TRBV7-2
j_call: TRBJ2-1
d_call: TRBD2
clone_size: -
cdr3_nt: TGTGCCAGCAGCTTGAACAGCGGGGCCAGCTACAATGAGCAGTTCTTC
cdr3_aa: CASSLNSGASYNEQFF

v_call: TRBV4-1
j_call: TRBJ2-5
d_call: -
clone_size: once
cdr3_nt: TGCGCCAGCAGCCAAGATGGCAGGGAAGAGACCCAGTACTTC
cdr3_aa: CASSQDGREETQYF

v_call: TRBV12-3/TRBV12-4
j_call: TRBJ2-1
d_call: -
clone_size: few
cdr3_nt: TGTGCCAGCAGTTTTGTGGCGCGGGGGCCCTACAAACGCAATGAGCAGTTCTTC
cdr3_aa: CASSFVARGPYKRNEQFF

v_call: TRBV6-5
j_call: TRBJ1-5
d_call: -
clone_size: -
cdr3_nt: TGTGCCAGCAGTTACTCTGTCGGGAATCAGCCCCAGCATTTT
cdr3_aa: CASSYSVGNQPQHF

v_call: TRBV6-2/TRBV6-3
j_call: TRBJ2-7
d_call: -
clone_size: many
cdr3_nt: TGTGCCAGCAGTTACTCGATGGGGTCCCACTCCTACGAGCAGTACTTC
cdr3_aa: CASSYSMGSHSYEQYF

v_call: TRBV12-3/TRBV12-4
j_call: TRBJ1-2
d_call: -
clone_size: -
cdr3_nt: TGTGCCAGCAGTTTTCACTTTGGCTACACCTTC
cdr3_aa: CASSFHFGYTF

v_call: TRBV5-1
j_call: TRBJ1-5
d_call: -
clone_size: many
cdr3_nt: TGCGCCAGCAGCTTGGGGGACACAAATCAGCCCCAGCATTTT
cdr3_aa: CASSLGDTNQPQHF

v_call: TRBV20-1
j_call: TRBJ2-1
d_call: TRBD1
clone_size: -
cdr3_nt: TGCAGTGCTCTCTGGCCGACAGGGGCCGGGTATGAGCAGTTCTTC
cdr3_aa: CSALWPTGAGYEQFF

v_call: TRBV7-9
j_call: TRBJ2-1
d_call: TRBD1
clone_size: -
cdr3_nt: TGTGCCAGCAGCGCCGGATCGGGACAGGGGTGGAATGAGCAGTTCTTC
cdr3_aa: CASSAGSGQGWNEQFF

v_call: TRBV6-1
j_call: TRBJ1-2
d_call: -
clone_size: -
cdr3_nt: TGTGCCAGCAGTGAAGTGGGGGTGAGGAGTTATGGCTACACCTTC
cdr3_aa: CASSEVGVRSYGYTF